This T cell receptor beta chain was observed in a study of T cells after yellow fever vaccination. The TCR cDNA carried a universal primer site and UMIs from 5'RACE template switching. Each CDR3 protein is one row after TCRdb ran MiXCR on the 5' RACE reads. The sample lists 310,000 or so distinct CDR3 sequences, around 6.8% occurring once. There are many counts of this clonotype. What it recognizes is unknown. Study results and limitations: Secondary responses were weaker yet peaked faster, day 5 versus 15. Any FACS-sorted repertoire could hold abundant clonotypes that contaminate it from the bulk population.

CDR1 DFQATT and CDR2 SNEGSKA come from the germline V gene (reference sequence). V was pared by 2 bases and J by 7 bases, with 9 bases between. The CDR3 contains 13 residues. The receptor was derived from a man younger than 30 who received the YFV17D yellow fever vaccine. The input for sequencing was PBMCs, taken roughly 47 days after the first yellow fever vaccination. The chain uses TRBV20-1 and TRBJ1-6; possible D gene TRBD1, 5 bases. The CDR3 DNA reads as TGCAGTGCTAGACAGGGAGGGAATTCACCCCTCCACTTT. It encodes CSARQGGNSPLHF.